The source of this T cell receptor beta chain is a study of T cells after yellow fever vaccination. Study information: The fractions with low cell numbers were processed using SMART-Seq v4 Ultra Low Input.

The V end was cut by 0 bases, the J end by 5 bases, with 14 bases between. CDR1 is SGHRS and CDR2 is YFSETQ in the germline V gene. The CDR3 is 15 residues long. As TCR cDNA was made by 5'RACE template switching, a universal primer site and UMIs were added. TCRdb itself ran the 5' RACE reads through MiXCR, one entry per CDR3 protein. The table records roughly 320,000 distinct CDR3 sequences, 9.5% to 12% of them present only once. Of note for this clonotype: Its antigen is as yet unknown.

Notes on the study in general: On re-exposure, the response was weaker but peaked faster, at day 5 versus 15. Reappearance after the booster was seen for most primary-vaccination clones, at more than 95% CD4 and about 90% CD8.

Sequencing used CD4+ T cells sorted from PBMCs, obtained 45 days after the yellow fever booster vaccination. The TCR was taken from a man younger than 30 who received the YFV17D yellow fever vaccine. V is TRBV5-1 and J is TRBJ2-5, with a weak D call TRBD2 (5 bases). CDR3 amino acids: CASSLGTARGETQYF. The CDR3 DNA is TGCGCCAGCAGCTTGGGGACTGCCCGAGGGGAGACCCAGTACTTC.